This record concerns one T cell receptor beta chain sequence. Its target antigen remains unknown. Library creation used the immunoSEQ multiplex PCR assay. For the multiplex PCR, a mixture combining 60 forward primers for TCR Vbeta segments and 13 reverse primers for TCR Jbeta segments was used. A multiplex PCR assay on genomic DNA amplified the CDR3 region of rearranged TCR beta genes. On the Illumina HiSeq System, the amplified TCR beta libraries were sequenced as 87-base-pair reads. On the authors' methods: Across the 700 or so repertoires, a later analysis counted tens of millions of unique TCR beta chains, some 11 million of which were shared by at least two donors. To remove PCR and sequencing errors, raw reads were error-corrected and collapsed into unique sequences using a nearest-neighbor algorithm that merged closely related sequences. V, D and J gene segments were assigned by aligning CDR3 sequences to IMGT reference sequences. For a sequence to be retained, at least a six-nucleotide match to both a V gene segment and a J gene segment was required. A rearrangement was called productive if the CDR3 had no stop codons and remained in frame with V and J, and every other rearrangement was called non-productive. Following IMGT convention, CDR3 was defined as the stretch from the second conserved V-encoded cysteine to the conserved J-encoded phenylalanine. Sequences without an unambiguous match to a single V gene segment were excluded from the earlier analysis of about 630 of the donors. An earlier analysis of several hundred of the donors called V segments functional above 56.7% productive rearrangements and segregating when the between-donor standard deviation exceeded 5%. To diagnose cytomegalovirus status from the catalog of TCR beta chain sequences, a statistical classification framework was built. In a later analysis, V and J genes were assigned by comparing TCR nucleotide sequences against IMGT/GENE-DB human TR gene sequences. A later analysis assigned CDR3 sequences and most-parsimonious VDJ recombination scenarios with the TCRdist pipeline. In a later analysis, every TCR beta chain was defined by the combination of its CDR3 amino acid sequence and its V-gene family, and reads without a unique V-gene family were dropped. As a way to deal with suspected cross-contamination and a sequencing artifact, a later analysis dropped under 600 nucleotide sequences that were highly shared and had low generation probability. In a later analysis, a clonal expansion index was calculated for each public chain from normalized within-repertoire ranks of inferred template counts. Generation probabilities in a later analysis came from a VDJ recombination model fitted to out-of-frame rearrangements, and those results were checked against IGoR. A later analysis scored TCR-TCR, TCR-HLA and TCR-CMV co-occurrence with hypergeometric tests, applying a repertoire-size bias correction to TCR pairs. A later analysis estimated false discovery rates by permuting HLA or CMV assignments 20 times. In a later analysis, co-occurring TCRs were grouped using DBSCAN, and TCRdist sequence similarity was added for clustering within HLA-allele-positive subsets. Co-occurrence clustering excluded repertoires with fewer than 30,000 or more than 120,000 public chains, plus five with anomalous nucleotide sharing. TCRdb took this table from immuneACCESS and kept in-frame rearrangements with V and J called. Such tables lack part of the clones; where checked against another copy, unresolved V genes explain under half of the gap, and the rest is unexplained. V and J calls and clone size are as listed in that table; D and trimming were resolved from the DNA. The sample table includes just over 150,000 clones. 2% to 2.5% of the sample goes to the ten largest clones.

The source of the sample is a study of cytomegalovirus exposure and HLA in healthy donors (dated by TCRdb to the late 2010s). Describing the broader study: According to an earlier analysis of a few hundred of the donors, some 170 million T cells yielded roughly 110 million unique TCR beta sequences and 276 Gb of sequence data. Rather than using new phenotypic data, the later analysis identified candidate immune exposures from TCR beta sequences and from how often those sequences occurred across donors. A later genetic analysis took genome-wide SNP genotypes for about three fifths of the roughly 670 donors and used that subset as a discovery cohort. The number of donors typed differed by locus, with roughly 620-640 for A, B, C, DRB1 and DQB1, more than 500 for DQA1, over 600 for DPA1, and over 400 for DPB1. Alongside the repertoire data, information on donor age, sex, ethnicity and CMV serostatus was compiled. Both class I and class II loci were covered by HLA typing, at four-digit resolution. Across about 380 genotyped donors of the cohort, an average of roughly 250,000 unique TCR beta nucleotide sequences per donor were sequenced, and around 19% of those sequences were non-productive. Of the roughly 400 genotyped donors, approximately 83% fell in the genetic ancestry cluster associated with self-reported Caucasian donors. Because of strong linkage in the cohort, five DR-DQ haplotypes were treated as single units for association and clustering. A later analysis re-analyzed previously published TCR beta repertoires from 500 to 700 donors and added high-resolution HLA genotyping to study TCR occurrence patterns. All discovery cohort repertoires had been generated using a single sequencing platform. The study profiled the T cell repertoires of hundreds of subjects by immunosequencing and related them to cytomegalovirus serostatus. The study combined high-throughput TCR immunosequencing, statistical association of individual TCRs with disease status, and machine learning to predict cytomegalovirus infection status. An early release that covered several hundred HLA-typed donors contained about 300 gigabases of sequencing data and 65 million to 100 million unique TCR sequences. Along with the roughly 700-subject first cohort, a separate validation cohort of roughly 110 different subjects was used. The study aimed to test whether cataloging public T cell receptors could reveal signatures of past pathogen exposure. In an earlier analysis of 500 to 650 of the donors, high-throughput TCR beta sequencing was used to judge whether each TCR beta V gene segment behaved as functional or pseudogenic.

The paper's findings and limits, for the study overall: In a later analysis, several top co-occurrence clusters were reported to appear linked to parvovirus B19, influenza, CMV and Epstein-Barr virus. An earlier analysis of some 590 of the donors showed that most TCR beta V segments appeared in productive rearrangements either about 90% or about 30% of the time, which broadly matched IMGT annotations. An association between a missense DCLRE1C variant and V-gene and J-gene trimming of TCR beta chains was found in a later genetic analysis and replicated in an independent cohort. Across donors, most TCR sequences were observed very rarely, whereas some public TCRs were present in many individuals. The authors suggested that the approach could potentially be extended to other disease states and immunological phenotypes. Most CMV-associated TCR beta chains appeared to be HLA-restricted in a later analysis, and the HLA associations seemed to be driven largely by CMV exposure. Because HLA typing was unavailable for some donors at each locus, only the typed subset was used in association tests. A cluster of highly shared sequence variants was judged likely to be a technical artifact of the sequencing pipeline. The only immune exposure information available for the cohort was CMV serostatus. A further reported finding was that TCR beta sequences accurately predicted the HLA-A and HLA-B alleles for most subjects in the first cohort. Correlated functional status among segregating V segments might reflect linkage disequilibrium, but an unknown experimental factor could not be ruled out. A later analysis found that HLA-associated TCR beta chains were more clonally expanded and had lower generation probabilities than equally common non-associated chains. A few of the identified cytomegalovirus-associated TCR beta chains were confirmed in vitro to be specific for cytomegalovirus antigens. A total of some 180 TCR beta chains were listed by the study as associated with cytomegalovirus. A later analysis associated 16,951 TCR beta sequences with specific HLA alleles at a false discovery rate of 0.05. In a later analysis, the rate of TCR association differed among HLA loci, with DRB1 alleles having the most associated TCRs and HLA-C alleles having the fewest. The classifier was reported to diagnose cytomegalovirus status with high specificity and sensitivity in both the original cohort and the validation cohort. Over 15 rarely observed V segments, including chromosome 9 orphons, were excluded from the earlier analysis of approximately 600 of the donors because counts were too low. Presence/absence analyses assumed roughly uniform sequencing depth across donors, an assumption that may not hold. In a later genetic analysis, fewer N-insertions in productive TCRs were reported among donors in an Asian-associated ancestry cluster than the 666-donor mean. Assigning TCR associations to individual alleles was difficult when HLA alleles, especially DR and DQ, strongly co-occurred. This cohort had only TCR beta chains sequenced, and the lack of alpha or paired-chain data limited which features could be detected.

The cohort was made up of approximately 700 healthy bone marrow donors. At the time of sampling, all cohort members were nominally healthy, though unrecorded immune exposures were likely present. The donor tested CMV seronegative, placing the donor among the 350 or so seronegative members of the cohort. Each donor provided a peripheral blood sample, and peripheral blood mononuclear cells were used for TCR beta sequencing. The Qiagen DNeasy Blood Extraction Kit was used to extract genomic DNA from the blood cell samples. The clonotype originates from a man aged 30-40 years in good health and CMV-seronegative. The source material was PBMCs.

The CDR3 protein is CASSDYYEQYF. The nucleotide sequence reads as follows: TGTGCCAGCAGTGACTACTACGAGCAGTACTTC. The chain joins TRBV6-1 to TRBJ2-7, with the D segment identity uncertain. V is reduced by 3 bases and J by 3 bases, leaving a spacing of 3 bases between them. From its cysteine to its phenylalanine, the CDR3 spans 11 amino acids. The only DNA kept is the CDR3, 33 bases in frame from the first base. CDR1 is given as MNHNS and CDR2 as SASEGT, both from the germline V gene.